This T cell receptor (beta chain) was captured in a study of human T cells and chemical hapten exposure. About the research overall: Patch tests applied 0.01% DPC to the upper back and were scored after 6 days. Small pooled library volume differences mainly caused per-sample TCR yield variation. General study results and limits: The study found expanded TCRs formed significantly more large CDR3 similarity clusters than controls.

This clonotype came up many times. Its antigen is unknown. J was trimmed by 2 bases and V by 5 bases; bases with no gene match: 5. CDR3 size: 14 residues. CDR1 is MDHEN and CDR2 is SYDVKM in the germline V gene. In TCRdb, the RACE reads were re-called with MiXCR into one record per CDR3 protein. The data contain about 110,000 distinct CDR3 sequences, roughly 10% of them singletons. Time point: patch test 2, 6 weeks after DPC sensitization. Treatment defined: therapeutic diphenylcyclopropenone sensitization with weekly scalp DPC. Specimen: whole blood, collected in connection with sensitization to the hapten diphenylcyclopropenone (DPC). This receptor was identified in a woman aged 40 to 49 with alopecia areata. Some clones in this sample may be carry-over from other donors' samples. This chain joins TRBV28 and TRBJ2-7; 8 bases fit TRBD1. The CDR3 coding sequence is TGTGCCAGCAGTCTTCGGACAGGGACCTACGAGCAGTACTTC. Its protein product is CASSLRTGTYEQYF.